The text below deals with one T cell receptor beta chain. Data came from immunoSEQ multiplex PCR; TCRdb stores just in-frame clones and leaves some out. Here the sample spans about 160,000 clones, approximately 90% being singletons. The CDR3 length is 12 residues. Per germline, CDR1 LNHDA and CDR2 SQIVND (reference sequence). V was clipped by 5 bases and J by 14 bases; unmatched bases: 6. This sample is part of a study of control samples from healthy donors and cancer patients. The chain combines TRBV19 with TRBJ2-3; 11 nucleotides align to TRBD1. This clonotype was sampled from a woman aged 25 to 45 in good health. Input material: blood. The CDR3: CASSARTGGWYF. DNA of the CDR3: TGTGCCAGTAGTGCCAGGACAGGGGGCTGGTATTTT.